This T cell receptor beta chain was found in a study of cytomegalovirus exposure and HLA in healthy donors. General study results and limits: TCR beta V- and J-gene trimming was later associated with a missense DCLRE1C variant. Earlier analysis looked at TCR beta V segments, and most were productive about 90% or about 30% of the time. An Asian-associated ancestry cluster reportedly showed fewer N-insertions than the roughly 670-donor mean in a later analysis.

The primer mix had 60 Vbeta and 13 Jbeta primers. The data were produced by immunoSEQ multiplex PCR, yet TCRdb's version contains in-frame clones alone and is incomplete. The sample consists of some 120,000 clones, about 81% of them appearing once. As concerns this clone: What it binds is not known.

Sequenced: PBMCs. This receptor was identified in a woman aged 25 to 45 in good health and CMV-seronegative.

The CDR3 here is CASSPGQAWAEAFF. DNA for the CDR3: TGTGCCAGCAGCCCCGGACAGGCGTGGGCTGAAGCTTTCTTT. V usage is TRBV11-1 and J usage is TRBJ1-1, with 7 bases fitting TRBD1. Looked up from germline, CDR1 is SGHAT and CDR2 is FQDESV (reference sequence). V gave up 5 bases and J gave up 6 bases; unmatched junction bases: 9. The CDR3 sequence is 14 residues long.